The entry that follows covers one TCR beta chain sequence. The data originate from a study of T cells after yellow fever vaccination. Study findings and constraints: Contaminating bulk clonotypes could be abundant in FACS-sorted repertoires. The secondary response showed a weaker magnitude and a faster peak, day 5 versus 15. The CD4 compartment and the CD8 compartment contained a small share of clonotypes in common.

TCRdb re-called the 5' RACE reads with MiXCR, one entry per CDR3 protein. Of more than 20,000 distinct CDR3 sequences in the sample, less than 5.5% were seen once. With 5 bases clipped from V and 4 bases from J, the junction kept 7 bases outside the gene matches. Germline V gene data show CDR1 as MDHEN and CDR2 as SYDVKM. The CDR3 runs 15 residues. The sample in question was PBMCs, either bulk or a sorted T-cell subset (CD4+, CD8+, memory, or dextramer-sorted; not recorded which), obtained approximately 47 days after the first yellow fever vaccination. The chain uses TRBV28 and TRBJ2-1; 8 nucleotides match TRBD1. The receptor comes from a man aged 18 to 29 who received the YFV17D yellow fever vaccine. The CDR3 loop reads CASSVPQGVYNEQFF. The CDR3 DNA is TGTGCCAGCAGTGTCCCACAGGGGGTGTACAATGAGCAGTTCTTC.